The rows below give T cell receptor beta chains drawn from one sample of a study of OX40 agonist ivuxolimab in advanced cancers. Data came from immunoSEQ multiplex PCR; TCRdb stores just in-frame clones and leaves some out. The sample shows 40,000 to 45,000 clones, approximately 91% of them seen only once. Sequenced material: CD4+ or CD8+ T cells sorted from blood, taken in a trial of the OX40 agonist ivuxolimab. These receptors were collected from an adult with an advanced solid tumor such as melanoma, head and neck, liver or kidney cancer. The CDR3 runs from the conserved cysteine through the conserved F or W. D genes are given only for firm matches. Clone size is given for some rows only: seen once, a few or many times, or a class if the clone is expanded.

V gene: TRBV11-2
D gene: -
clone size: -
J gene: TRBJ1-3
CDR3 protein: CAGSRGTGNTIYF
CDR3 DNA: TGTGCCGGGTCGCGGGGCACGGGAAACACCATATATTTT

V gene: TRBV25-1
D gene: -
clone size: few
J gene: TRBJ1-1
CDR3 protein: CASSAAPRDMNTEAFF
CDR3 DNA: TGTGCCAGCAGTGCCGCCCCCCGGGACATGAACACTGAAGCTTTCTTT

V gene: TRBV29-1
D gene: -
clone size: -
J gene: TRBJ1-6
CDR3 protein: CSVASADSPLHF
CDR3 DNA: TGCAGCGTTGCCTCGGCCGACTCACCCCTCCACTTT

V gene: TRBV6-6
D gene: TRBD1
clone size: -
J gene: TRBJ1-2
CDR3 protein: CASRPRTGNYGYTF
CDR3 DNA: TGTGCCAGCAGGCCAAGGACAGGGAACTATGGCTACACCTTC

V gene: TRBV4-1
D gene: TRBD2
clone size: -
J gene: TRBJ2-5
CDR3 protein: CASSQDGSRVAGTGETQYF
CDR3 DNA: TGCGCCAGCAGCCAAGATGGGTCGCGGGTAGCGGGGACCGGGGAGACCCAGTACTTC

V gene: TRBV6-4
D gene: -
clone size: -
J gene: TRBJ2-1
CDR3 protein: CASSDSRNGRSLRNEQFF
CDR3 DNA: TGTGCCAGCAGTGACTCGCGAAACGGGCGGTCACTACGCAATGAGCAGTTCTTC

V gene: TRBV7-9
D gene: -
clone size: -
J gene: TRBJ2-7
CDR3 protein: CASSLMDEQYF
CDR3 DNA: TGTGCCAGCAGCTTAATGGACGAGCAGTACTTC

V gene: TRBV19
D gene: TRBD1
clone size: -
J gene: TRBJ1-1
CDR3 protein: CASSPGQLTEAFF
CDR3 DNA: TGTGCCAGTAGTCCGGGACAGCTCACTGAAGCTTTCTTT

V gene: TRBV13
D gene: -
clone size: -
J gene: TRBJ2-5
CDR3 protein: CASSLRGSQETQYF
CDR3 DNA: TGTGCCAGCAGCTTACGGGGTTCACAAGAGACCCAGTACTTC

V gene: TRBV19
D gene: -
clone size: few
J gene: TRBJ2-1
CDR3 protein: CASSLEGGNEQFF
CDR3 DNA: TGTGCCAGCTCACTAGAGGGCGGCAATGAGCAGTTCTTC

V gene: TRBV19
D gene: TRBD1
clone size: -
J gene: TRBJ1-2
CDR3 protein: CASSIDLVTGGGIGYTF
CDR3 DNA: TGTGCCAGTAGTATTGATTTGGTCACAGGGGGCGGAATTGGCTACACCTTC

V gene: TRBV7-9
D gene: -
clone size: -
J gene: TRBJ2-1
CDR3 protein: CASSPGGRDINEQFF
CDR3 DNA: TGTGCCAGCAGCCCTGGAGGAAGGGATATCAATGAGCAGTTCTTC

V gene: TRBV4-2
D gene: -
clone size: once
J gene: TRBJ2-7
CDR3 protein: CASSRDKGGYEQYF
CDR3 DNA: TGTGCCAGCAGCAGGGACAAAGGGGGCTACGAGCAGTACTTC

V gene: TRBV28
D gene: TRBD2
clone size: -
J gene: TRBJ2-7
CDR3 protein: CASSPGGETSYEQYF
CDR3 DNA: TGTGCCAGCAGCCCCGGGGGGGAAACCTCCTACGAGCAGTACTTC